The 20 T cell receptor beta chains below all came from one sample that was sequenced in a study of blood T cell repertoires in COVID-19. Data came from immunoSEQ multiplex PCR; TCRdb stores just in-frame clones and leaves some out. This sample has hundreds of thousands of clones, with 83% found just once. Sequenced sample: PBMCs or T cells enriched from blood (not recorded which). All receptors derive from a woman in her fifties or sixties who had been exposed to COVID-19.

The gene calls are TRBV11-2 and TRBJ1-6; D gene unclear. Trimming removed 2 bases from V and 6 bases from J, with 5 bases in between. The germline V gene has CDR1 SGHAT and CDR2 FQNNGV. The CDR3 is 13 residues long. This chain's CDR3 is CASSLRINSPLHF. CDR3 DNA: TGTGCCAGCAGCTTACGTATTAATTCACCCCTCCACTTT. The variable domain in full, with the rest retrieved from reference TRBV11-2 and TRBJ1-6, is EAGVAQSPRYKIIEKRQSVAFWCNPISGHATLYWYQQILGQGPKLLIQFQNNGVVDDSQLPKDRFSAERLKGVDSTLKIQPAKLEDSAVYLCASSLRINSPLHFGNGTRLTVT.

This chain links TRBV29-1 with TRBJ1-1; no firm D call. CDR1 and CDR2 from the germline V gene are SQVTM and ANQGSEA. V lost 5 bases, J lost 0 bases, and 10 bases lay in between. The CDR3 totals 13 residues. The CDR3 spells CSVHIRLNTEAFF. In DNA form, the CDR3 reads TGCAGCGTTCACATCCGATTGAACACTGAAGCTTTCTTT. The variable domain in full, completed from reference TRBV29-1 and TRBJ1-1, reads SAVISQKPSRDICQRGTSLTIQCQVDSQVTMMFWYRQQPGQSLTLIATANQGSEATYESGFVIDKFPISRPNLTFSTLTVSNMSPEDSSIYLCSVHIRLNTEAFFGQGTRLTVV.

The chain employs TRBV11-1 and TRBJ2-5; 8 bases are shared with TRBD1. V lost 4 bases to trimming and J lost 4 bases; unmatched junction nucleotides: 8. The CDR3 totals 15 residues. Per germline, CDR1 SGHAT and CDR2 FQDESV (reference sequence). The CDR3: CASSSGAGTGETQYF. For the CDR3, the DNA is TGTGCCAGCAGCTCGGGCGCAGGGACAGGAGAGACCCAGTACTTC.

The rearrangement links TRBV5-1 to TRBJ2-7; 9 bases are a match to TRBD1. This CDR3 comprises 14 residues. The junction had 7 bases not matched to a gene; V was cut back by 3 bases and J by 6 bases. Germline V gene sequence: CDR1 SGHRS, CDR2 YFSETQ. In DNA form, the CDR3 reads TGCGCCAGCAGCTCTACCGGGACAGGGTTCGAGCAGTACTTC. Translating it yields CASSSTGTGFEQYF.

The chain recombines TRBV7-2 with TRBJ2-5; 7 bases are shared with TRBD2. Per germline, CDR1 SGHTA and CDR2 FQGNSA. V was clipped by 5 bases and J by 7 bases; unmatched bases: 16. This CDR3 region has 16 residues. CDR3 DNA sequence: TGTGCCAGCAGCCCCCGGTTGGGAGCGGGGTATGCGACCCAGTACTTC. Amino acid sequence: CASSPRLGAGYATQYF. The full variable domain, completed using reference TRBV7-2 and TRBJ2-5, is GAGVSQSPSNKVTEKGKDVELRCDPISGHTALYWYRQSLGQGLEFLIYFQGNSAPDKSGLPSDRFSAERTGGSVSTLTIQRTQQEDSAVYLCASSPRLGAGYATQYFGPGTRLLVL.

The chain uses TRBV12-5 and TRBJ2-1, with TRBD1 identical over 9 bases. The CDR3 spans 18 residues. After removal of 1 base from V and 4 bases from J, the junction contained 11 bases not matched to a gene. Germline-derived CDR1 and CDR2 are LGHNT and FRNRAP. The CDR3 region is CASGLDLSGTGWYNEQFF. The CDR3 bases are TGTGCTAGTGGTTTGGACCTCTCTGGGACAGGGTGGTACAATGAGCAGTTCTTC.

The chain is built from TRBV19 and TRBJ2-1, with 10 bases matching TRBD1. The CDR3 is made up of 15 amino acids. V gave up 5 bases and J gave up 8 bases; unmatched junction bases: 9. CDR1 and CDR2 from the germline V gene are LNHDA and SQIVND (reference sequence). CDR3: CASSPLGQGGDEQFF. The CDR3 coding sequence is TGTGCCAGTAGTCCCCTCGGACAGGGGGGCGATGAGCAGTTCTTC.

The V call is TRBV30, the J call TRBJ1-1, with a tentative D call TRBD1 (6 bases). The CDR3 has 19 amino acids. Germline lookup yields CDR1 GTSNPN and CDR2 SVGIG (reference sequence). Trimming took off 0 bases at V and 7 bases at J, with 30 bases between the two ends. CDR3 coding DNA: TGTGCCTGGAGTGTAAATCGGCTTGGGGGCGGCAGAAGGAGACTTGAAGCTTTCTTT. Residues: CAWSVNRLGGGRRRLEAFF. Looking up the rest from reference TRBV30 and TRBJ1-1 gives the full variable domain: SQTIHQWPATLVQPVGSPLSLECTVEGTSNPNLYWYRQAAGRGLQLLFYSVGIGQISSEVPQNLSASRPQDRQFILSSKKLLLSDSGFYLCAWSVNRLGGGRRRLEAFFGQGTRLTVV.

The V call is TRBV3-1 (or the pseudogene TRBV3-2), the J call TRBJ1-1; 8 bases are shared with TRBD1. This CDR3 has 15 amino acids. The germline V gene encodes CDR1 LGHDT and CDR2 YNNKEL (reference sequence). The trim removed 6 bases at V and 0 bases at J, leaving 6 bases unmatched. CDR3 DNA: TGTGCCAGCAGGGGTAGGGGACAGGTGAACACTGAAGCTTTCTTT. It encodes CASRGRGQVNTEAFF.

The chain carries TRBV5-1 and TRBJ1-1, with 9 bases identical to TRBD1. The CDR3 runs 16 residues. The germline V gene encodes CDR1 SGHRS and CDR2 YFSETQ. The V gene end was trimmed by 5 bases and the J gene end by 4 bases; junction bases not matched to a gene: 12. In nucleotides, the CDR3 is TGCGCCAGCAGTCGACAGGGGGTAGGACTGGGCACTGAAGCTTTCTTT. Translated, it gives CASSRQGVGLGTEAFF.

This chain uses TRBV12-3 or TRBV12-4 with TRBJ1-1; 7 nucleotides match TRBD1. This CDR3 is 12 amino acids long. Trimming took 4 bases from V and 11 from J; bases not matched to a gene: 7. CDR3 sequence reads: CASSSDRAVAFF. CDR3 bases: TGTGCCAGCAGTTCCGACAGGGCGGTGGCTTTCTTT.

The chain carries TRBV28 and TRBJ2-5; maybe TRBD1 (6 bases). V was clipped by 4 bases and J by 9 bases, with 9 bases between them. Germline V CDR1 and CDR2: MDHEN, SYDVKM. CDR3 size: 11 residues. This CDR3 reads CASSSDRSQYF. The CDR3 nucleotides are TGTGCCAGCAGTTCAGACAGGTCCCAGTACTTC.

CDR3 nucleotides: TGTGCCAGCAAGGCAGGGGACCATGGCTACACCTTC. The encoded protein is CASKAGDHGYTF. V gene TRBV6-4 combines with J gene TRBJ1-2, with D possibly TRBD1 on 6 matching bases. The CDR3 is made up of 12 amino acids. The germline V gene has CDR1 MRHNA and CDR2 SNTAGT. The germline V and J ends were trimmed by 7 bases and 6 bases, with 12 bases remaining between them.

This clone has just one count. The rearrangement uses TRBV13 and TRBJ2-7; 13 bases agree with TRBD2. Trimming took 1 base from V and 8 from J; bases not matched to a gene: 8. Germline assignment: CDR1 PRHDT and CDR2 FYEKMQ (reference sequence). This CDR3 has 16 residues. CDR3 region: CASSLAPLAGGGKQYF. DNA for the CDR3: TGTGCCAGCAGCTTAGCCCCACTAGCGGGGGGGGGTAAGCAGTACTTC.

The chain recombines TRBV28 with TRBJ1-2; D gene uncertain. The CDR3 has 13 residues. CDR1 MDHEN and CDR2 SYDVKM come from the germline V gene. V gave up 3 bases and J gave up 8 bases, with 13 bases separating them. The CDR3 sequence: CASSLPGRSGYTF. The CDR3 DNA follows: TGTGCCAGCAGTTTGCCGGGGAGAAGCGGCTACACCTTC.

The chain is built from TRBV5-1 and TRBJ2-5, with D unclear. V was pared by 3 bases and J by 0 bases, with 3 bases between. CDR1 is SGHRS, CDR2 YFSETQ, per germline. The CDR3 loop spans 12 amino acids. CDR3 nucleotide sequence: TGCGCCAGCAGCTCCTACCAAGAGACCCAGTACTTC. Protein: CASSSYQETQYF.

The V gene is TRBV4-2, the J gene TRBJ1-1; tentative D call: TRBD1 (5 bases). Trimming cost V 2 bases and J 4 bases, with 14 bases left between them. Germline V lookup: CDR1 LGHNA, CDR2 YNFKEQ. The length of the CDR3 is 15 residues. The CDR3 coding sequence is TGTGCCAGCAGCCAAAATTTACAGGAGTTCACTGAAGCTTTCTTT. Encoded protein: CASSQNLQEFTEAFF.

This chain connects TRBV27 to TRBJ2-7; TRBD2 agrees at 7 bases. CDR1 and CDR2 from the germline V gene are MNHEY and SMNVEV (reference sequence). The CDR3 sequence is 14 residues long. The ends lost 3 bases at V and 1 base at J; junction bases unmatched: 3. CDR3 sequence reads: CASSLTSRSYEQYF. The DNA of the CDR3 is TGTGCCAGCAGTTTGACTAGCAGGTCCTACGAGCAGTACTTC.

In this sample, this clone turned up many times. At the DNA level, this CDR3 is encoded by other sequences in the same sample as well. The CDR3 DNA sequence: TGTGCCAGTAGTATGGGTCGGGTTAACTATGGCTACACCTTC. Amino acids: CASSMGRVNYGYTF. This chain connects TRBV19 to TRBJ1-2; D ambiguous. Germline V gene data show CDR1 as LNHDA and CDR2 as SQIVND (reference sequence). This CDR3 is built from 14 residues. V was shortened by 3 bases and J by 1 base, with 9 bases between the two germline ends.

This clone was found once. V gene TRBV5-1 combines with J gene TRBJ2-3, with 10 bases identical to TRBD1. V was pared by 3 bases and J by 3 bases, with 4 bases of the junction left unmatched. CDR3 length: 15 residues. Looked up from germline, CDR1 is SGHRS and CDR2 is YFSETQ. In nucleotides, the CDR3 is TGCGCCAGCAGCTCGACAGGGGGCGCGACAGATACGCAGTATTTT. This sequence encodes CASSSTGGATDTQYF.